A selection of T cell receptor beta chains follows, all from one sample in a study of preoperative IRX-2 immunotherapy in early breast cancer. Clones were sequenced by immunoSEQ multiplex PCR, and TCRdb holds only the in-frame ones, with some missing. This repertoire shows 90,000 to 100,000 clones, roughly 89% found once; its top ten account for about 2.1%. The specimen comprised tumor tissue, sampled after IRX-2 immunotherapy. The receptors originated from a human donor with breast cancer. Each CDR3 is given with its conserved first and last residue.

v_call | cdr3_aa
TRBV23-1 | CASSQSAGAPYEQYF
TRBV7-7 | CASSFGRFGGTQYF
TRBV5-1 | CASSPHIGTGSHEQYF
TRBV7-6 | CASSGGLGNTEAFF
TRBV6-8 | CASSYKWGSGNTIYF
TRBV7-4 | CASSLSMNQPQHF
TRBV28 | CASSVGPSPLHF
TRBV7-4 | CASSVRTSTYEQFF
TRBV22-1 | CASSLIPGGLDTGELFF
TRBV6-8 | CAIAGQGGFGYTF
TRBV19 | CASVGRQDPEKLFF
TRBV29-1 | CSALTSLYSDTQYF
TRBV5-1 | CASSSQGTNEKLFF
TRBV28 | CASSLSGTTNQPQHF
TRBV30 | CAWSVIAAETQYF
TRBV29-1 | CSVETDLNQPQHF
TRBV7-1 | CASTSRGNYEQYF
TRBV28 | CASSFLRRLEQYF
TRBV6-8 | CASSWGQANYGYTF